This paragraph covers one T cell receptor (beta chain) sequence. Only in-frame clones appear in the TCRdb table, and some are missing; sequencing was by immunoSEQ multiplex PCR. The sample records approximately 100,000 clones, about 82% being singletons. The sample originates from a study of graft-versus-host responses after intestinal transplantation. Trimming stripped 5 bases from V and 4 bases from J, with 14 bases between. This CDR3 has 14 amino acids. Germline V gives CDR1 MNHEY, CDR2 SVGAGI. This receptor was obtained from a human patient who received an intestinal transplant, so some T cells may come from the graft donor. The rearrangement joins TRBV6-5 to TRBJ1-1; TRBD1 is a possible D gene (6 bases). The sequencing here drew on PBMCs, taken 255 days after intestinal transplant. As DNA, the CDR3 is TGTGCCAGCAGTCCCCGACAAGGGGGCACTGAAGCTTTCTTT. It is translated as CASSPRQGGTEAFF.